Reported below is one TCR beta chain. The data are from a study of cytomegalovirus exposure and HLA in healthy donors. In the study overall: An early release of data contained 80 million to 85 million unique TCRs, which came from HLA-typed donors. In terms of ancestry, the Caucasian-associated cluster contained 75% to 85% of the approximately 400 genotyped donors.

With 4 bases removed from V and 11 bases from J, the gap between germline ends came to 18 bases. The CDR3 runs to 14 residues. Looked up from germline, CDR1 is MNHNS and CDR2 is SASEGT. This PCR relied on a set of 60 Vbeta primers and 13 Jbeta primers. Profiling relied on immunoSEQ multiplex PCR, and the TCRdb table lists in-frame clones only, not all of them. Among 100,000 to 150,000 clones listed, approximately 80% were seen once. This receptor was obtained from a male donor in good health and CMV-seropositive. Sequencing was performed on PBMCs. This sequence joins TRBV6-1 and TRBJ1-5; D is uncertain. The CDR3 protein is CASSARDGVLAQHF. The CDR3 DNA follows: TGTGCCAGCAGTGCGAGAGACGGGGTTTTGGCCCAGCATTTT.